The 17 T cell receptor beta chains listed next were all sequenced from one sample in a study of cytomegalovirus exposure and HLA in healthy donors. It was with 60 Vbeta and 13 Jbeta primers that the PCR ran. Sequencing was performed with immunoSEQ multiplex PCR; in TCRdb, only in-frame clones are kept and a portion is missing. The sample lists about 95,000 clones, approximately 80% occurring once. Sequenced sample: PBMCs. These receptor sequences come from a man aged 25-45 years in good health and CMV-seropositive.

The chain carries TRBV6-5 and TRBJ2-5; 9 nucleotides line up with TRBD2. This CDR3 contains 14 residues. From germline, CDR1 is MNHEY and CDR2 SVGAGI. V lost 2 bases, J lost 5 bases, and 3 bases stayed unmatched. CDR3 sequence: CASSYASGMETQYF. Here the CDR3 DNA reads TGTGCCAGCAGTTACGCTAGCGGGATGGAGACCCAGTACTTC.

The CDR3: CASSSPGGGVETQYF. Here the CDR3 DNA reads TGCGCCAGCAGCTCCCCAGGGGGAGGCGTGGAGACCCAGTACTTC. The chain recombines TRBV5-1 with TRBJ2-5, with D possibly TRBD1 on 7 matching bases. CDR1 SGHRS and CDR2 YFSETQ come from the germline V gene. Trimming took off 3 bases at V and 5 bases at J, with 17 bases between the two ends. This CDR3 is built from 15 residues.

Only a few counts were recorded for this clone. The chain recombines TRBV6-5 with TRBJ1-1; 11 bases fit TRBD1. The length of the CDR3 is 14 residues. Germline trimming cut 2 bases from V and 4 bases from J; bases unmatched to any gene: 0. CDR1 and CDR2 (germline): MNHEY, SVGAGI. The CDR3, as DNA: TGTGCCAGCAGTTACGGACAGGGGGCCACTGAAGCTTTCTTT. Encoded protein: CASSYGQGATEAFF.

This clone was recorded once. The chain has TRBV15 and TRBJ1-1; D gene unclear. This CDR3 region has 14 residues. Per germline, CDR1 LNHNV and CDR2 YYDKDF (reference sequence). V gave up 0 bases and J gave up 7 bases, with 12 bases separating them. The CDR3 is CATSRDWSVGEAFF. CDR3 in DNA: TGTGCCACCAGCAGAGATTGGAGTGTTGGTGAAGCTTTCTTT. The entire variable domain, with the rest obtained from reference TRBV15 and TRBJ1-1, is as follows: DAMVIQNPRYQVTQFGKPVTLSCSQTLNHNVMYWYQQKSSQAPKLLFHYYDKDFNNEADTPDNFQSRRPNTSFCFLDIRSPGLGDTAMYLCATSRDWSVGEAFFGQGTRLTVV.

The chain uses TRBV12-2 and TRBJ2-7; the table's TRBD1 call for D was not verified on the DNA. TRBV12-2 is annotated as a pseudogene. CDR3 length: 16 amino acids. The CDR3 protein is CASRYSRDRASYEQYF. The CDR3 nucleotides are TGTGCAAGTCGTTATTCCCGGGACAGGGCGTCCTACGAGCAGTACTTC.

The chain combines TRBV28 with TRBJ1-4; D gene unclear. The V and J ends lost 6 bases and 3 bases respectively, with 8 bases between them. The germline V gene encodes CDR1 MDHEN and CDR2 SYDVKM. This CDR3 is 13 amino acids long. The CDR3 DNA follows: TGTGCCAGCAGAAAGGAGGCTAATGAAAAACTGTTTTTT. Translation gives CASRKEANEKLFF.

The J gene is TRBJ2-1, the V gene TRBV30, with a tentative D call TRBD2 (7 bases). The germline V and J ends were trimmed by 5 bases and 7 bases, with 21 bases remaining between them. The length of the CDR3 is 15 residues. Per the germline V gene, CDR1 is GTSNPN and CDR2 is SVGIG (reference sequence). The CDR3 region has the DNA TGTGCCTGGGCGAGGGGGGGAGACCCCACAAATGAGCAGTTCTTC. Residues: CAWARGGDPTNEQFF.

The CDR3, as DNA: TGTGCCAGCAGCGTAGAGCACAGGAAAAGGAACAATGAGCAGTTCTTC. Its protein is CASSVEHRKRNNEQFF. The V gene is TRBV9, the J gene TRBJ2-1; perhaps TRBD1 as D (5 bases). The CDR3 is 16 amino acids. The germline gives CDR1 SGDLS, CDR2 YYNGEE. The V gene lost 0 bases and the J gene lost 5 bases, with 15 bases spanning the gap.

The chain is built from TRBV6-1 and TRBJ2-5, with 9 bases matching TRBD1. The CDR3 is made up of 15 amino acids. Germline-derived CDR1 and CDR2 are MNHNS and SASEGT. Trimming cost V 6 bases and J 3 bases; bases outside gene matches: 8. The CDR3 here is CASSGTGTGKETQYF. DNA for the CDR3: TGTGCCAGCAGCGGGACCGGGACAGGGAAAGAGACCCAGTACTTC.

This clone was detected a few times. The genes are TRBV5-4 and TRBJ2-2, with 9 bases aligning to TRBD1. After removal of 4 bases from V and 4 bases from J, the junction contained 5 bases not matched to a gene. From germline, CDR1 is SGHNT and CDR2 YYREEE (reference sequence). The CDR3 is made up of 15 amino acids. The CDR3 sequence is CASSPGQGATGELFF. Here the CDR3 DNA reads TGTGCCAGCAGCCCGGGACAGGGAGCCACCGGGGAGCTGTTTTTT.

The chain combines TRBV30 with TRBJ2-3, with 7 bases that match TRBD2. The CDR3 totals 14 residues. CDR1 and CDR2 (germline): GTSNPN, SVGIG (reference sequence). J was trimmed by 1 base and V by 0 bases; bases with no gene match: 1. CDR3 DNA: TGTGCCTGGAGTGTAGGGAGGGGCACAGATACGCAGTATTTT. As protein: CAWSVGRGTDTQYF.

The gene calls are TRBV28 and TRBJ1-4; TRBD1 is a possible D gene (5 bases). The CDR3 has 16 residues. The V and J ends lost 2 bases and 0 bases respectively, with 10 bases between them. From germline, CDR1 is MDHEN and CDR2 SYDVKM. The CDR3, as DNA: TGTGCCAGCAGTTTAATGACAGTTCCAACTAATGAAAAACTGTTTTTT. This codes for CASSLMTVPTNEKLFF.

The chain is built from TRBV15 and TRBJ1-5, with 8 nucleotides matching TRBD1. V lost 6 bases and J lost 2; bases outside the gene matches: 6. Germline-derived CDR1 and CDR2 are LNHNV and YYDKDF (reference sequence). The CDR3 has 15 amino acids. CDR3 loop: CATSRGQGGNQPQHF. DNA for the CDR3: TGTGCCACCAGTCGAGGACAGGGTGGCAATCAGCCCCAGCATTTT.

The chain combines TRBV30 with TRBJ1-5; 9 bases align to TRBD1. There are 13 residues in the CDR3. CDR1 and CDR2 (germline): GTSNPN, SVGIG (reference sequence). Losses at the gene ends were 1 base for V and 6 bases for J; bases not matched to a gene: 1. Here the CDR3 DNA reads TGTGCCTGGAGTGGACAGGGGGGTCAGCCCCAGCATTTT. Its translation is CAWSGQGGQPQHF.

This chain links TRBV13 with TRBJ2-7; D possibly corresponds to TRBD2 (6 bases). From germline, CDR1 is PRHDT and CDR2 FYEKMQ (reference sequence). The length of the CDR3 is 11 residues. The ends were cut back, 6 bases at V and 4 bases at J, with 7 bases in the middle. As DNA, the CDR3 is TGTGCCAGCAGTCGGGAGTACGAGCAGTACTTC. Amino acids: CASSREYEQYF.

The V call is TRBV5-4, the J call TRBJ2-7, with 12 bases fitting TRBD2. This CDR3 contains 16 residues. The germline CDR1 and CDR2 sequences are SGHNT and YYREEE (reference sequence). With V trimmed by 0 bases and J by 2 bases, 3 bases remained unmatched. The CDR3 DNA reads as TGTGCCAGCAGCTTGGTGGGACTAGCGGGCACCTACGAGCAGTACTTC. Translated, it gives CASSLVGLAGTYEQYF. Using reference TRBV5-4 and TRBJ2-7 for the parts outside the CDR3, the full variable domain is ETGVTQSPTHLIKTRGQQVTLRCSSQSGHNTVSWYQQALGQGPQFIFQYYREEENGRGNFPPRFSGLQFPNYSSELNVNALELDDSALYLCASSLVGLAGTYEQYFGPGTRLTVT.

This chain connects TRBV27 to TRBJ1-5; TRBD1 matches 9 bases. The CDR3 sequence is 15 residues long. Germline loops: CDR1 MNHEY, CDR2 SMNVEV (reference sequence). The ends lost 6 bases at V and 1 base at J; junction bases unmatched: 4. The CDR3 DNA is TGTGCCAGCAGACAGGGGGCGCGGAGCAATCAGCCCCAGCATTTT. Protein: CASRQGARSNQPQHF.